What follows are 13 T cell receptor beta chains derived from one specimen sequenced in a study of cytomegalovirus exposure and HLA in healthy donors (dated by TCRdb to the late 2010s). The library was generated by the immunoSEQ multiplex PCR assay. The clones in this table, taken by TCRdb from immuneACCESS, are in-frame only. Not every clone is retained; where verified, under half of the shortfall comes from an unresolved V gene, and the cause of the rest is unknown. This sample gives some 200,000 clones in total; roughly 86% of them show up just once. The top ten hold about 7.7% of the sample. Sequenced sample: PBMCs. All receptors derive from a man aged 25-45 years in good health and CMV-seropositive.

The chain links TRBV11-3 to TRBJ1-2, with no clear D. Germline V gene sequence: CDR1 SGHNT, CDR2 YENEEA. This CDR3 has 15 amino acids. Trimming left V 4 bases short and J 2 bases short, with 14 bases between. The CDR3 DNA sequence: TGTGCCAGCAGCTCGACACGTACAGAAAACTATGGCTACACCTTC. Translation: CASSSTRTENYGYTF.

DNA for the CDR3: TGCAGCGTTGAAGATCCGACAGGGGTACGCTATGGCTACACCTTC. Protein: CSVEDPTGVRYGYTF. V and J are TRBV29-1 and TRBJ1-2; 8 nucleotides align to TRBD1. The CDR3 has 15 amino acids. The germline V gene encodes CDR1 SQVTM and CDR2 ANQGSEA. The ends lost 0 bases at V and 4 bases at J; junction bases unmatched: 7.

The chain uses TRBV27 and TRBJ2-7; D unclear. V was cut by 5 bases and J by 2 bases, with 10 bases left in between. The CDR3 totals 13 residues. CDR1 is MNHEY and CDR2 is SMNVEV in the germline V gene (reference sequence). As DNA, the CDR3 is TGTGCCAGCAGTCTCCTCGTGGCCTACGAGCAGTACTTC. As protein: CASSLLVAYEQYF.

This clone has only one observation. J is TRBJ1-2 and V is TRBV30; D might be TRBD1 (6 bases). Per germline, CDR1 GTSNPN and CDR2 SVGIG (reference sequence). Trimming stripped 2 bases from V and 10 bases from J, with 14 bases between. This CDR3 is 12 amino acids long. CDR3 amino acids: CAWSQGPPVYTF. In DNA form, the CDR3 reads TGTGCCTGGAGTCAGGGGCCCCCGGTCTACACCTTC. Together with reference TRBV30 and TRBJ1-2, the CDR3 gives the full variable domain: SQTIHQWPATLVQPVGSPLSLECTVEGTSNPNLYWYRQAAGRGLQLLFYSVGIGQISSEVPQNLSASRPQDRQFILSSKKLLLSDSGFYLCAWSQGPPVYTFGSGTRLTVV.

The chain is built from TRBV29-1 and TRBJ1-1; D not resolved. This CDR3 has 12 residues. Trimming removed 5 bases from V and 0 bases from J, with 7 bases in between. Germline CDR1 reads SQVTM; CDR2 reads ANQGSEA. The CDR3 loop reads CSVKRLNTEAFF. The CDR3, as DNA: TGCAGCGTTAAACGCCTGAACACTGAAGCTTTCTTT.

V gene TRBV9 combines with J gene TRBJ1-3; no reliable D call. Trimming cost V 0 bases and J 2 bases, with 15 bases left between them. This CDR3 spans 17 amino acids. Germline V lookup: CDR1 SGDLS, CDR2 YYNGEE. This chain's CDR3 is CASSVAVGISAGNTIYF. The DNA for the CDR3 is TGTGCCAGCAGCGTAGCCGTGGGCATCTCCGCTGGAAACACCATATATTTT.

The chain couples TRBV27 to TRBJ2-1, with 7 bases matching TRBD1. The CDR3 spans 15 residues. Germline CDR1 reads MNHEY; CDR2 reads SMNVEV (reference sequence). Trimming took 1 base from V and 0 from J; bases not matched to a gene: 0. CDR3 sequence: CASSLYRGSYNEQFF. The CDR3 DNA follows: TGTGCCAGCAGTTTATACAGGGGCTCCTACAATGAGCAGTTCTTC.

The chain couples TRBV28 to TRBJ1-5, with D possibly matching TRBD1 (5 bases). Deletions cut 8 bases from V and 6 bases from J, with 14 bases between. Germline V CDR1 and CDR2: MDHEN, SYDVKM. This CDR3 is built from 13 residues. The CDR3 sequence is CASLSGGGQPQHF. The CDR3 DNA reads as TGTGCCAGCCTTAGTGGGGGGGGTCAGCCCCAGCATTTT. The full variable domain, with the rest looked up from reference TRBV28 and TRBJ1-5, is DVKVTQSSRYLVKRTGEKVFLECVQDMDHENMFWYRQDPGLGLRLIYFSYDVKMKEKGDIPEGYSVSREKKERFSLILESASTNQTSMYLCASLSGGGQPQHFGDGTRLSIL.

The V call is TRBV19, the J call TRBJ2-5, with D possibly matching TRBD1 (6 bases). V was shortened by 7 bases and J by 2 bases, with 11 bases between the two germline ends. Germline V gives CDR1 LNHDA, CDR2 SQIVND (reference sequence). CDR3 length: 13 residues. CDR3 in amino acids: CASTGTPQETQYF. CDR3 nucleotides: TGTGCCAGTACCGGGACACCTCAAGAGACCCAGTACTTC.

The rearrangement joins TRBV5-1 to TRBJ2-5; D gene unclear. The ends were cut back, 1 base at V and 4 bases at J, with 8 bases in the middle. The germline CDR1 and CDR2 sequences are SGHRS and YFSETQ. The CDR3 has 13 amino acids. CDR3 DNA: TGCGCCAGCAGCTTGTCCCTGCCAGAGACCCAGTACTTC. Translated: CASSLSLPETQYF. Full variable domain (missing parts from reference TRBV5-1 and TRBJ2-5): KAGVTQTPRYLIKTRGQQVTLSCSPISGHRSVSWYQQTPGQGLQFLFEYFSETQRNKGNFPGRFSGRQFSNSRSEMNVSTLELGDSALYLCASSLSLPETQYFGPGTRLLVL.

CDR3 in DNA: TGTGCCAGCAGCGTTAGCGGGAGCACAGATACGCAGTATTTT. Its protein product is CASSVSGSTDTQYF. The chain combines TRBV9 with TRBJ2-3; 7 positions agree with TRBD2. The J segment lost 0 bases and the V segment lost 2 bases, leaving 0 bases of the junction unmatched. The CDR3 is 14 amino acids. The germline gives CDR1 SGDLS, CDR2 YYNGEE.

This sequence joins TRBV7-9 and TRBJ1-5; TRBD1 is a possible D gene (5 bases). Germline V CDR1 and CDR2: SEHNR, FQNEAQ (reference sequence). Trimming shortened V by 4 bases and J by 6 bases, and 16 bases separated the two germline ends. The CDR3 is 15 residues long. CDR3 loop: CASSSEGGESQPQHF. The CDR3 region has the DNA TGTGCCAGCAGCTCAGAGGGAGGGGAGAGTCAGCCCCAGCATTTT.

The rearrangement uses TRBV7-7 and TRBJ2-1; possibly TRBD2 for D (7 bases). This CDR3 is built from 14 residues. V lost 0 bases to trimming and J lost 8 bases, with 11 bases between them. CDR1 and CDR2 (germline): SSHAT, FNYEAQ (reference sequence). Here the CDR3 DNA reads TGTGCCAGCAGCTTAGCGGGGGGGCTGGATGAGCAGTTCTTC. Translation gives CASSLAGGLDEQFF.